These 8 T cell receptor beta chains were sequenced from one sample in a study of shared clonotypes between healthy human individuals. Sequencing used immunoSEQ multiplex PCR; TCRdb keeps in-frame clones, though not all of them. The repertoire holds approximately 720,000 clones, about 90% seen once, with approximately 24% in the top ten. The naive CD8 population came from CD45RO-negative cells selected for CCR7, without terminally differentiated effector memory CD45RA+ cells. The specimen sequenced was naive CD8+ T cells sorted from blood. These receptors came from a man aged 30 to 45 in good health.

The V call is TRBV5-3, the J call TRBJ2-6; D unresolved. TRBV5-3 is treated as an ORF (open reading frame) with a function not yet certain. The CDR3 length is 17 residues. Trimming shortened V by 1 base and J by 8 bases, and 19 bases separated the two germline ends. The CDR3 is CARSLRSLGLRPNVLTF. CDR3 bases: TGTGCCAGAAGCTTGCGGTCGTTGGGTTTAAGGCCCAACGTCCTGACTTTC.

The chain carries TRBV30 and TRBJ1-5; D call uncertain. Between the trimmed V and J ends, which lost 0 bases and 4 bases, there was a span of 10 bases. The CDR3 sequence is 14 residues long. In germline, CDR1 is GTSNPN, CDR2 SVGIG (reference sequence). The CDR3 nucleotides read TGTGCCTGGAGTGTAGGAGTAACTAATCAGCCCCAGCATTTT. This codes for CAWSVGVTNQPQHF.

J is TRBJ2-1 and V is TRBV20-1, with D maybe TRBD2 (5 bases). The CDR3 loop spans 11 amino acids. Germline assignment: CDR1 DFQATT and CDR2 SNEGSKA (reference sequence). With 6 bases removed from V and 10 bases from J, the gap between germline ends came to 13 bases. The CDR3 sequence: CSADNGLEQFF. In nucleotides, the CDR3 is TGCAGTGCCGACAATGGACTCGAGCAGTTCTTC.

The chain joins TRBV18 to TRBJ2-7; TRBD2 is a possible D gene (5 bases). V was pared by 0 bases and J by 2 bases, with 8 bases between. Germline assignment: CDR1 KGHSH and CDR2 LQKENI. This CDR3 is 14 amino acids long. The DNA for the CDR3 is TGTGCCAGCTCACCACCGTGGACTGCCTACGAGCAGTACTTC. Translating gives CASSPPWTAYEQYF.

The rearrangement links TRBV7-9 to TRBJ2-1, with 12 bases lining up with TRBD2. The CDR3 runs 17 residues. CDR1 and CDR2 from the germline V gene are SEHNR and FQNEAQ (reference sequence). The junction had 3 bases not matched to a gene; V was cut back by 0 bases and J by 3 bases. The CDR3 DNA follows: TGTGCCAGCAGCTTAGCCTGGACTAGCGGGGACTACAATGAGCAGTTCTTC. Amino acids: CASSLAWTSGDYNEQFF.

With regard to this clone: One end of the junction is discordant with germline, which a read error may explain. V usage is TRBV7-9 and J usage is TRBJ1-3; tentative D call: TRBD1 (5 bases). The CDR3 is made up of 12 amino acids. Per germline, CDR1 SEHNR and CDR2 FQNEAQ (reference sequence). The CDR3 coding sequence is TGTGCCTGCAGGGTCTCTGGAAACACCATATATTTT. It is translated as CACRVSGNTIYF.

V usage is TRBV5-1 and J usage is TRBJ2-1; 9 bases line up with TRBD1. Trimming took 4 bases from V and 7 from J; bases not matched to a gene: 6. This CDR3 comprises 14 residues. Germline V gives CDR1 SGHRS, CDR2 YFSETQ. The DNA of the CDR3 is TGCGCCAGCAGCGGGGAGGACAGGGGTAATGAGCAGTTCTTC. It yields the protein CASSGEDRGNEQFF. Filled out from reference TRBV5-1 and TRBJ2-1, the complete variable domain reads KAGVTQTPRYLIKTRGQQVTLSCSPISGHRSVSWYQQTPGQGLQFLFEYFSETQRNKGNFPGRFSGRQFSNSRSEMNVSTLELGDSALYLCASSGEDRGNEQFFGPGTRLTVL.

This rearrangement joins TRBV27 to TRBJ1-1, with D unclear. Trimming took 6 bases from V and 0 from J, leaving 8 bases between them. The CDR3 is 13 amino acids. Germline CDR1 reads MNHEY; CDR2 reads SMNVEV (reference sequence). CDR3 residues: CASSRAVNTEAFF. CDR3 in DNA: TGTGCCAGCAGCCGTGCAGTGAACACTGAAGCTTTCTTT.